A selection of T cell receptor beta chains follows, all from one sample in a study of vaccination and CD4 T cells after COVID-19. MiXCR, run by TCRdb on the PCR reads, gives a single entry per CDR3 protein. The table has about 5,700 distinct CDR3 sequences, roughly 33% seen once; the top ten hold approximately 30%. The antigens of these receptors remain unknown. The sample comprised CD4+ T cells from blood, cultured in vitro. These receptors originate from a human donor in good health. Each CDR3 is given with its conserved first and last residue. D genes are given only for firm matches. Not all rows give a size; the values are once, few, many and, for expanded clones, a class.

D gene | clone size | J gene | V gene | CDR3 length | CDR3 DNA | CDR3 protein
- | - | TRBJ2-7 | TRBV28 | 14 | TGTGCCAGCAGCCACGGGACGGCCGGCATTGGGCAGTACTTC | CASSHGTAGIGQYF
- | few | TRBJ2-7 | TRBV2 | 16 | TGTGCCAGCAGTGAAACTGGCGGGGGCAGCTCCTACGAGCAGTACTTC | CASSETGGGSSYEQYF
- | few | TRBJ1-1 | TRBV7-8 | 14 | TGTGCCAGCAGCTTGATAGGACCGAACACTGAAGCTTTCTTT | CASSLIGPNTEAFF
- | medium-sized | TRBJ2-3 | TRBV20-1 | 12 | TGCAGTGCCCCGATTGTGACAGATACGCAGTATTTT | CSAPIVTDTQYF
- | - | TRBJ2-5 | TRBV6-1 | 14 | TGTGCCAGCCGGGCGGGGGCTCACTCAGAGACCCAGTACTTC | CASRAGAHSETQYF
- | - | TRBJ1-1 | TRBV20-1 | 11 | TGCAGTGTTTCAGGGAACACTGAAGCTTTCTTT | CSVSGNTEAFF
- | few | TRBJ1-2 | TRBV6-5 | 14 | TGTGCCAGCAGTTACTCACCGTTTGACTATGGCTACACCTTC | CASSYSPFDYGYTF
TRBD1 | medium-sized | TRBJ2-2 | TRBV19 | 15 | TGTGCCAGTAGCCCCGGGACAGGGAACACCGGGGAGCTGTTTTTT | CASSPGTGNTGELFF
- | few | TRBJ2-5 | TRBV6-1 | 10 | TGTGCCAGTTCGATGGAGACCCAGTACTTC | CASSMETQYF
- | - | TRBJ1-2 | TRBV11-2 | 14 | TGTGCCAGCAGCTTGTGGGGGGGCCCAGGTGGCTACACCTTC | CASSLWGGPGGYTF
- | - | TRBJ2-5 | TRBV6-2/TRBV6-3 | 16 | TGTGCCAGCAGTTCGTCTATGCGGGACGGAAAAGAGACCCAGTACTTC | CASSSSMRDGKETQYF
TRBD1 | - | TRBJ1-2 | TRBV20-1 | 13 | TGCAGTGCTAGGGACGGGACAGGGAACGGCTGCACCTTC | CSARDGTGNGCTF
- | - | TRBJ1-1 | TRBV7-9 | 14 | TGTGCCAGCACTCCAGGTACCACCAACACTGAAGCTTTCTTT | CASTPGTTNTEAFF
- | - | TRBJ2-1 | TRBV6-5 | 14 | TGTGCCAGCAGTTATGGGGTACACTACAATGAGCAGTTCTTC | CASSYGVHYNEQFF
- | few | TRBJ1-1 | TRBV6-1 | 11 | TGTGCCAGCAAGGAGTACACTGAAGCTTTCTTT | CASKEYTEAFF
- | - | TRBJ1-1 | TRBV20-1 | 15 | TGCTGCCAACAAGGGGCTCCCTCCTCGAACACTGAAGCTTTCTTT | CCQQGAPSSNTEAFF
- | - | TRBJ1-5 | TRBV21-1 | 14 | TGTGCCAGCACTCCCCCATGGACGGATCAGCCCCAGCATTTT | CASTPPWTDQPQHF
- | - | TRBJ1-1 | TRBV12-3/TRBV12-4 | 15 | TGTGCCAGCAGTTTAATGGGACCTCGGTACACTGAAGCTTTCTTT | CASSLMGPRYTEAFF
TRBD1 | few | TRBJ2-2 | TRBV7-2 | 17 | TGTGCCAGCAGCCGGTCTCGGGACAGGGTGACTACCGGGGAGCTGTTTTTT | CASSRSRDRVTTGELFF
TRBD2 | - | TRBJ2-7 | TRBV6-1 | 16 | TGTGCCAGCAGCCGAGAAGCGGGGGGACTCCCGTACGAGCAGTACTTC | CASSREAGGLPYEQYF
- | few | TRBJ1-2 | TRBV19 | 12 | TGTGCCACCCAGGCCGATACTAGAGGCTACACCTTC | CATQADTRGYTF
- | few | TRBJ1-6 | TRBV6-1 | 14 | TGTGCCAGCGCCCGGACAACGGATAATTCACCCCTCCACTTT | CASARTTDNSPLHF
- | few | TRBJ1-6 | TRBV6-5 | 15 | TGTGCCAGCAGTTACGACTTTCGGAATAATTCACCCCTCCACTTT | CASSYDFRNNSPLHF
- | - | TRBJ1-1 | TRBV5-4 | 14 | TGTGCCAGCAGCGCCGACTGGCCGACCACTGAAGCTTTCTTT | CASSADWPTTEAFF
- | few | TRBJ1-1 | TRBV7-9 | 12 | TGTGCCAGCAGCTTAGACGACACTGAAGCTTTCTTT | CASSLDDTEAFF
- | - | TRBJ1-2 | TRBV6-1 | 14 | TGTGCCAGCAGTGAAGCCTGGCAGGGGTATGGCTACACCTTC | CASSEAWQGYGYTF
TRBD2 | - | TRBJ2-1 | TRBV7-3 | 16 | TGTGCCAGCAGCTCCTCCAGACTAGCGGGGGGGAGGGAGCAGTTCTTC | CASSSSRLAGGREQFF
- | - | TRBJ1-3 | TRBV10-3 | 16 | TGTGCCATCAGTGAGTCTGGGACGATCGGGGGAAACACCATATATTTT | CAISESGTIGGNTIYF
TRBD2 | - | TRBJ2-3 | TRBV2 | 14 | TGTGCCACCTTTAGCGGGGCACGGATAGATACGCAGTATTTT | CATFSGARIDTQYF
TRBD1 | - | TRBJ1-2 | TRBV20-1 | 16 | TGCAGTGCTACGGCGACAGGGGGCCCCACTAACTATGGCTACACCTTC | CSATATGGPTNYGYTF
- | - | TRBJ1-1 | TRBV11-2 | 14 | TGTGCCAGCAGCTTAGACTGGACAGTCTATGAAGCTTTCTTT | CASSLDWTVYEAFF
- | once | TRBJ2-7 | TRBV21-1 | 18 | TGTGCCAGCAGCAAAGTGCGATTCGGGCAGACACTCACCTACGAGCAGTACTTC | CASSKVRFGQTLTYEQYF
- | few | TRBJ1-2 | TRBV2 | 13 | TGTGCCAGCAGTGGGGCCGGGGGGGGTGGCTACACCTTC | CASSGAGGGGYTF